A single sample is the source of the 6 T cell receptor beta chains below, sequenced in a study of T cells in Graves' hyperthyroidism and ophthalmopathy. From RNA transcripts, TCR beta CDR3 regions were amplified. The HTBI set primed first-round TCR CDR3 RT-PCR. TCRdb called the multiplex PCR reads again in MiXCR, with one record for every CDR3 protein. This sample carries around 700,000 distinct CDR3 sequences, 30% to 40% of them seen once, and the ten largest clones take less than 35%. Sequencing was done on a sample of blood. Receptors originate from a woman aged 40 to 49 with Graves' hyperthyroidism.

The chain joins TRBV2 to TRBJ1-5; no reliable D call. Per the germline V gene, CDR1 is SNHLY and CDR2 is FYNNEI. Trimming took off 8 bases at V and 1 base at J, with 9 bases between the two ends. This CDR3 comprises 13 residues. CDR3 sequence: CASGYDSNQPQHF. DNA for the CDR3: TGTGCCAGCGGATATGACAGCAATCAGCCCCAGCATTTT.

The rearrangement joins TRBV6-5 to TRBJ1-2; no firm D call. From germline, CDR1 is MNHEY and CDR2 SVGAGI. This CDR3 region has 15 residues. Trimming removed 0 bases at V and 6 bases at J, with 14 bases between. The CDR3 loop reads CASSYSSGSRDGYTF. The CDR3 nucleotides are TGTGCCAGCAGTTACTCGAGTGGTTCGAGGGATGGCTACACCTTC.

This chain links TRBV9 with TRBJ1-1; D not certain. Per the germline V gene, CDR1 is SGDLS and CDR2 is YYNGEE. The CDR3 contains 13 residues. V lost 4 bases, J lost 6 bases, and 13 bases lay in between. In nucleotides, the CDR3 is TGTGCCAGCAGCCCTCAGGTCTGGGCTGAAGCTTTCTTT. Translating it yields CASSPQVWAEAFF.

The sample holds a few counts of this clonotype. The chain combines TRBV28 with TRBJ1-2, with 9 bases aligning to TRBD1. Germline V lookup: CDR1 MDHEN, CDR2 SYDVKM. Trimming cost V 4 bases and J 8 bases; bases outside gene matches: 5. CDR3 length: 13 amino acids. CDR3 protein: CASSWGQGIGYTF. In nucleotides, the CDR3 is TGTGCCAGCAGTTGGGGACAGGGAATAGGCTACACCTTC.

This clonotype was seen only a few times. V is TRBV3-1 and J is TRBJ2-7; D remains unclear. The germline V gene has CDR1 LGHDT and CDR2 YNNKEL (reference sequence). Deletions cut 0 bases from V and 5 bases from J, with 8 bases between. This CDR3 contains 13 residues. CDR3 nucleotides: TGTGCCAGCAGCCAAGACCTCGGGCACGAGCAGTACTTC. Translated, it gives CASSQDLGHEQYF.

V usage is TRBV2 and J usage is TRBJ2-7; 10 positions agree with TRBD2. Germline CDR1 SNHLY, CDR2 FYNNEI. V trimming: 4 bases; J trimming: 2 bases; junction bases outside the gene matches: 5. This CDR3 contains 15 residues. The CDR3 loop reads CASSVEAGGPYEQYF. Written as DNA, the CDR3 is TGTGCCAGCAGTGTTGAAGCGGGAGGGCCCTACGAGCAGTACTTC.